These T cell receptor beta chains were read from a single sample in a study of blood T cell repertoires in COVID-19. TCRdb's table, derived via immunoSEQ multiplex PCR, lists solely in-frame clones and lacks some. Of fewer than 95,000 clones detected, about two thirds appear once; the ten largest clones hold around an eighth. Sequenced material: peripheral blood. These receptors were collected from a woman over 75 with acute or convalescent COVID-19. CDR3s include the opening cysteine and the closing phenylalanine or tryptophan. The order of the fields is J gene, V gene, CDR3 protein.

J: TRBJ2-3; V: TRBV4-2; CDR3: CASSQDERRGFDTQYF
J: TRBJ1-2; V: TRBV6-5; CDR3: CASSSTGGVVRGYTF
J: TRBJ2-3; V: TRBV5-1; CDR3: CASNDPGGSTDTQYF
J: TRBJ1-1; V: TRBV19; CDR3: CASSPGQGARGTEAFF
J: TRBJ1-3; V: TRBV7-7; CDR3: CASSFPSPRSGNTIYF
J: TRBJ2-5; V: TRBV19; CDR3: CASRRAGEETQYF
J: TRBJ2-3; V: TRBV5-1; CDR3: CASSLDVSKDTQYF
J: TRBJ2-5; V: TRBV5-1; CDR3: CASSLATGAGETQYF
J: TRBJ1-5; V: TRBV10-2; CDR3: CASSGTGGVQGQPQHF
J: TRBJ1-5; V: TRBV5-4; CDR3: CASSLGGQLNQPQHF
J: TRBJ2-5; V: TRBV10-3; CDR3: CAISDSGRGAVETQYF
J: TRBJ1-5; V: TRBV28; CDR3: CASRGGQASNQPQHF
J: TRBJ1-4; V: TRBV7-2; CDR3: CASCCPGQGYEKLFF
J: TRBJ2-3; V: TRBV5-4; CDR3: CASSTSGTRSTDTQYF